A single sample is the source of the 26 T cell receptor beta chains below, sequenced in a study of blood T cell repertoires in COVID-19. Some clones are missing from TCRdb's copy, which holds only in-frame ones; the method was immunoSEQ multiplex PCR. The table shows 100,000 to 150,000 clones, with about 88% occurring only once. The sequenced material came from PBMCs or T cells enriched from blood (not recorded which). These receptors were collected from a woman aged 45-60 years who had recovered from COVID-19.

The gene calls are TRBV4-1 and TRBJ2-7; D possibly corresponds to TRBD1 (6 bases). The V end lost 1 base, the J end lost 5 bases, and 18 bases lay between the germline ends. Per the germline V gene, CDR1 is MGHRA and CDR2 is YSYEKL. CDR3 length: 16 amino acids. The CDR3 reads CASSQAEGVVGNEQYF. In DNA form, the CDR3 reads TGCGCCAGCAGCCAAGCCGAGGGGGTAGTTGGAAACGAGCAGTACTTC.

The chain links TRBV4-1 to TRBJ2-7; 10 positions match TRBD1. In germline, CDR1 is MGHRA, CDR2 YSYEKL. The CDR3 totals 15 residues. The V gene end was trimmed by 2 bases and the J gene end by 2 bases; junction bases not matched to a gene: 3. The CDR3 DNA sequence: TGCGCCAGCAGCCAAAGGACAGGGGGAACCTACGAGCAGTACTTC. Its protein product is CASSQRTGGTYEQYF.

This clone occurred once. V is TRBV19 and J is TRBJ2-7; weak D call: TRBD2 (5 bases). V lost 3 bases, J lost 5 bases, and 11 bases lay in between. This CDR3 is built from 13 residues. Germline CDR1 is LNHDA and CDR2 is SQIVND (reference sequence). Here the CDR3 reads CASSIGLADEQYF. CDR3 bases: TGTGCCAGTAGTATTGGGCTAGCTGACGAGCAGTACTTC.

The chain couples TRBV11-3 to TRBJ2-7, with D uncertain. The CDR3 runs to 14 residues. The ends were cut back, 5 bases at V and 0 bases at J, with 11 bases in the middle. From germline, CDR1 is SGHNT and CDR2 YENEEA. In DNA, the CDR3 is TGTGCCAGCAGCACTCGACGGAGCTCCTACGAGCAGTACTTC. Its protein is CASSTRRSSYEQYF.

The V and J genes are TRBV18 and TRBJ1-2; D is unclear. V gave up 3 bases and J gave up 3 bases, with 14 bases separating them. The germline gives CDR1 KGHSH, CDR2 LQKENI. This CDR3 spans 15 amino acids. CDR3 sequence (DNA): TGTGCCAGCTCACCGCCGGCTAATGGAGACTATGGCTACACCTTC. This codes for CASSPPANGDYGYTF.

The chain has TRBV6-5 and TRBJ2-1; D unclear. CDR1 and CDR2 from the germline V gene are MNHEY and SVGAGI. V lost 4 bases to trimming and J lost 1 base, with 14 bases between them. CDR3 length equals 16 residues. This CDR3 reads CASSLLSSRSYNEQFF. DNA for the CDR3: TGTGCCAGCAGTTTACTGTCGTCTAGATCCTACAATGAGCAGTTCTTC.

V usage is TRBV7-9 and J usage is TRBJ2-7; TRBD2 aligns across 8 bases. From germline, CDR1 is SEHNR and CDR2 FQNEAQ (reference sequence). With V trimmed by 5 bases and J by 3 bases, 12 bases remained unmatched. The CDR3 has 16 amino acids. In DNA, the CDR3 is TGTGCCAGCAGCCCAGGGGTGGGACTAGATTTCTACGAGCAGTACTTC. Protein sequence: CASSPGVGLDFYEQYF.

The V gene is TRBV10-3, the J gene TRBJ2-3, with TRBD1 matching 9 bases. This CDR3 comprises 16 residues. The ends lost 6 bases at V and 7 bases at J; junction bases unmatched: 14. Germline CDR1 reads ENHRY; CDR2 reads SYGVKD. CDR3 sequence reads: CAIRDYTGGSPNTQYF. CDR3 nucleotides: TGTGCCATCAGGGACTACACAGGGGGCTCCCCCAATACGCAGTATTTT.

The V call is TRBV7-2, the J call TRBJ2-7; no reliable D call. V shed 1 base and J shed 0 bases, with 13 bases lying between them. This CDR3 has 16 amino acids. The germline V gene has CDR1 SGHTA and CDR2 FQGNSA. As DNA, the CDR3 is TGTGCCAGCAGCTTAGGTGGCTCCCCAGGCTCCTACGAGCAGTACTTC. This sequence encodes CASSLGGSPGSYEQYF.

This clone turned up a few times. This chain connects TRBV5-4 to TRBJ2-7, with D perhaps TRBD2 (5 bases). V was pared by 2 bases and J by 1 base, with 7 bases between. The germline CDR1 and CDR2 sequences are SGHNT and YYREEE (reference sequence). The CDR3 is made up of 13 amino acids. CDR3 bases: TGTGCCAGCAGCTTTTGGGAGTCCTACGAGCAGTACTTC. Translation gives CASSFWESYEQYF.

This clone appeared once. This rearrangement joins TRBV5-4 to TRBJ2-1, with 9 nucleotides matching TRBD2. The length of the CDR3 is 14 residues. J was trimmed by 7 bases and V by 7 bases; bases with no gene match: 9. Germline V gives CDR1 SGHNT, CDR2 YYREEE (reference sequence). CDR3 in amino acids: CASHYSGGNNEQFF. As DNA, the CDR3 is TGTGCCAGCCACTACAGCGGGGGGAATAATGAGCAGTTCTTC.

The sample holds a few counts of this clone. The chain combines TRBV7-9 with TRBJ2-7; D is unclear. The V and J ends lost 5 bases and 3 bases respectively, with 14 bases between them. Germline CDR1 SEHNR, CDR2 FQNEAQ (reference sequence). The CDR3 length is 14 residues. The CDR3 sequence is CASSATGGFYEQYF. CDR3 coding DNA: TGTGCCAGCAGCGCGACGGGTGGATTCTACGAGCAGTACTTC.

The rearrangement joins TRBV7-9 to TRBJ1-5; 7 bases map to TRBD1. This CDR3 contains 14 residues. In germline, CDR1 is SEHNR, CDR2 FQNEAQ (reference sequence). Germline trimming cut 10 bases from V and 3 bases from J; bases unmatched to any gene: 9. The DNA of the CDR3 is TGTGCCACCGGGGGCGGGACAGCCAATCAGCCCCAGCATTTT. The encoded protein is CATGGGTANQPQHF.

This clone appeared a single time. The rearrangement joins TRBV6-5 to TRBJ2-7; D is perhaps TRBD1 (5 bases). Germline V lookup: CDR1 MNHEY, CDR2 SVGAGI. V was shortened by 4 bases and J by 9 bases, with 13 bases between the two germline ends. This CDR3 spans 12 amino acids. In DNA form, the CDR3 reads TGTGCCAGCAGTTTAGACAGAAGCACGCAGTACTTC. Translated: CASSLDRSTQYF.

This rearrangement joins TRBV19 to TRBJ1-4; TRBD1 aligns across 7 bases. V was pared by 5 bases and J by 5 bases, with 8 bases of the junction left unmatched. Per the germline V gene, CDR1 is LNHDA and CDR2 is SQIVND (reference sequence). This CDR3 spans 15 amino acids. CDR3 nucleotide sequence: TGTGCCAGTAGTGCTCAGACAGGGAAGAATGAAAAACTGTTTTTT. Translating gives CASSAQTGKNEKLFF.

The gene calls are TRBV27 and TRBJ2-7; the match to TRBD1 covers 7 bases. V trimming: 5 bases; J trimming: 1 base; junction bases outside the gene matches: 2. The CDR3 runs to 13 residues. Per germline, CDR1 MNHEY and CDR2 SMNVEV (reference sequence). Written as DNA, the CDR3 is TGTGCCAGCAGTCCAGGGGGTTCCTACGAGCAGTACTTC. It translates to CASSPGGSYEQYF.

The V and J genes are TRBV7-3 and TRBJ2-3, with TRBD2 identical over 9 bases. V lost 4 bases to trimming and J lost 4 bases; unmatched junction nucleotides: 12. Germline V gives CDR1 SGHTA, CDR2 FQGTGA. This CDR3 has 17 residues. This chain's CDR3 is CASSSTIGGGAADTQYF. CDR3 nucleotides: TGTGCCAGCAGCTCCACCATCGGCGGGGGGGCGGCAGATACGCAGTATTTT.

This rearrangement joins TRBV10-1 to TRBJ2-1; 10 bases line up with TRBD1. The CDR3 contains 16 residues. Germline lookup yields CDR1 WNHNN and CDR2 SYGVQD (reference sequence). With 3 bases clipped from V and 7 bases from J, the junction kept 9 bases outside the gene matches. As DNA, the CDR3 is TGCGCCAGCAGTGATCCGGGACAGGGGTTCCCAAATGAGCAGTTCTTC. Translated: CASSDPGQGFPNEQFF.

The rearrangement uses TRBV12-3 or TRBV12-4 and TRBJ1-3; 7 nucleotides agree with TRBD1. The ends lost 6 bases at V and 2 bases at J; junction bases unmatched: 1. This CDR3 has 13 residues. The CDR3 DNA reads TGTGCCAGCAGGACAGGGACTGGAAACACCATATATTTT. Translating gives CASRTGTGNTIYF.

Here the CDR3 DNA reads TGTGCCAGCAGCTCTCGCCAGAGGGCCGCTGAAGCTTTCTTT. This sequence encodes CASSSRQRAAEAFF. V usage is TRBV7-2 and J usage is TRBJ1-1; D call uncertain. Germline V gene data show CDR1 as SGHTA and CDR2 as FQGNSA. The V end lost 4 bases, the J end lost 6 bases, and 15 bases lay between the germline ends. The CDR3 runs 14 residues.

The chain employs TRBV5-8 and TRBJ1-5, with D tentatively TRBD1 (6 bases). Looked up from germline, CDR1 is SGHTS and CDR2 is YDEGEE. The V gene lost 4 bases and the J gene lost 3 bases, with 14 bases spanning the gap. The CDR3 is made up of 15 amino acids. CDR3 DNA sequence: TGTGCCAGCAGCCCCGGGACAAGCCTCAATCAGCCCCAGCATTTT. Translated, it gives CASSPGTSLNQPQHF.

This clone appeared a single time. The chain uses TRBV19 and TRBJ2-1; 8 nucleotides agree with TRBD2. CDR1 is LNHDA and CDR2 is SQIVND in the germline V gene (reference sequence). The CDR3 contains 15 residues. With 2 bases clipped from V and 7 bases from J, the junction kept 7 bases outside the gene matches. The CDR3: CASSISGGAANEQFF. The CDR3 DNA is TGTGCCAGTAGTATATCCGGGGGGGCCGCAAATGAGCAGTTCTTC.

V and J are TRBV28 and TRBJ2-1; 7 bases line up with TRBD1. In germline, CDR1 is MDHEN, CDR2 SYDVKM. Trimming took 3 bases from V and 1 from J; bases not matched to a gene: 9. There are 17 residues in the CDR3. The CDR3 nucleotides are TGTGCCAGCAGTTTGGGATTACAGGGGATGTCCTACAATGAGCAGTTCTTC. Its protein product is CASSLGLQGMSYNEQFF. Combining the CDR3 with reference TRBV28 and TRBJ2-1 gives the whole variable domain DVKVTQSSRYLVKRTGEKVFLECVQDMDHENMFWYRQDPGLGLRLIYFSYDVKMKEKGDIPEGYSVSREKKERFSLILESASTNQTSMYLCASSLGLQGMSYNEQFFGPGTRLTVL.

The V gene is TRBV7-6, the J gene TRBJ2-1; D may be TRBD1 (6 bases). The CDR3 covers 15 residues. Trimming removed 2 bases at V and 8 bases at J, with 16 bases between. The germline V gene encodes CDR1 SGHVS and CDR2 FNYEAQ. CDR3 amino acids: CASSLLGTGPHEQFF. The CDR3 coding sequence is TGTGCCAGCAGCTTACTCGGAACAGGGCCCCATGAGCAGTTCTTC.

The chain links TRBV19 to TRBJ2-5, with 7 bases matching TRBD1. Trimming cost V 6 bases and J 3 bases; bases outside gene matches: 10. Looked up from germline, CDR1 is LNHDA and CDR2 is SQIVND (reference sequence). The CDR3 totals 15 residues. CDR3 region: CASRGTPTGEETQYF. In DNA form, the CDR3 reads TGTGCCAGTAGGGGGACGCCTACAGGGGAAGAGACCCAGTACTTC.

The chain couples TRBV7-8 to TRBJ2-1; D ambiguous. Germline CDR1 reads SGHVS; CDR2 reads FQNEAQ. The CDR3 covers 14 residues. V was shortened by 0 bases and J by 4 bases, with 7 bases between the two germline ends. The CDR3 DNA reads TGTGCCAGCAGCTTAGCGAGAATATACAATGAGCAGTTCTTC. The encoded protein is CASSLARIYNEQFF. The whole variable domain, remainder taken from reference TRBV7-8 and TRBJ2-1, is GAGVSQSPRYKVAKRGQDVALRCDPISGHVSLFWYQQALGQGPEFLTYFQNEAQLDKSGLPSDRFFAERPEGSVSTLKIQRTQQEDSAVYLCASSLARIYNEQFFGPGTRLTVL.